The present T cell receptor beta chain was sequenced within a study of blood T cell repertoires in COVID-19. The overall study: In each case, the material was cDNA or gDNA derived from T cells, B-cell-depleted T cells, or PBMCs.

Germline assignment: CDR1 SGHNT and CDR2 YENEEA. The CDR3 spans 16 residues. The V and J ends lost 1 base and 5 bases respectively, with 16 bases between them. TCRdb's table, derived via immunoSEQ multiplex PCR, lists solely in-frame clones and lacks some. The sample has roughly 60,000 clones, 80% to 85% seen once. This receptor was taken from a human donor in a cohort sampled during active or convalescent COVID-19. This chain connects TRBV11-3 to TRBJ2-3; the D gene is possibly TRBD1 (6 bases). Sequenced input: peripheral blood. This CDR3 reads CASSLGSAGERDTQYF. For the CDR3, the DNA is TGTGCCAGCAGCTTAGGGTCGGCAGGGGAAAGAGATACGCAGTATTTT.